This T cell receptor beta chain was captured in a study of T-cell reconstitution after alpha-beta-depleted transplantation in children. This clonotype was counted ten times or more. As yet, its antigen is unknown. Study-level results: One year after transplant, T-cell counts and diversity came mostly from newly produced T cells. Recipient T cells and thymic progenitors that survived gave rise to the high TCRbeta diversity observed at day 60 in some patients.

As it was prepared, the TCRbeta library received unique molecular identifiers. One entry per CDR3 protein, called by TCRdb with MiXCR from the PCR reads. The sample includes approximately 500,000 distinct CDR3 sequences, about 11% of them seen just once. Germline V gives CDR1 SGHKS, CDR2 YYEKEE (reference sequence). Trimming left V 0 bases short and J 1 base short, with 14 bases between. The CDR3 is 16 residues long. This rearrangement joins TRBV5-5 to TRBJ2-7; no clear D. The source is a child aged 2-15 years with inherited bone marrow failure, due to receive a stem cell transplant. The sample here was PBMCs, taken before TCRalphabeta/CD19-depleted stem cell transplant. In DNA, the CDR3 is TGTGCCAGCAGCTTGGAATTTAGGGCCCCTTCCTACGAGCAGTACTTC. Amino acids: CASSLEFRAPSYEQYF.